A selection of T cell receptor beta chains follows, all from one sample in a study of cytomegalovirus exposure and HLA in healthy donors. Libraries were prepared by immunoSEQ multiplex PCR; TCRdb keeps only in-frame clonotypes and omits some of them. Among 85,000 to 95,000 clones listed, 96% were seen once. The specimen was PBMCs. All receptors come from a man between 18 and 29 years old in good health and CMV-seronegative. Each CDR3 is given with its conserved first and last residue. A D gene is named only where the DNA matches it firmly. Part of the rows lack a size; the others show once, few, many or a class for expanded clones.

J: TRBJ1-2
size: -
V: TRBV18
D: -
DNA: TGTGCCAGCTCACTTCGGACACTTAACTATGGCTACACCTTC
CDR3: CASSLRTLNYGYTF

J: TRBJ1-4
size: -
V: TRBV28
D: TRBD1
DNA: TGTGCCAGCAGTTCCGGGACAGGGAATGAAAAACTGTTTTTT
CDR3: CASSSGTGNEKLFF

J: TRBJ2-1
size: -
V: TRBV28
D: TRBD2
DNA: TGTGCCAGCAGTTTAACGACTAGCGGGACACGAGATGAGCAGTTCTTC
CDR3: CASSLTTSGTRDEQFF

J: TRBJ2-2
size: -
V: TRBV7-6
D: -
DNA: TGTGCCAGCAGTCAACCCAGGGGCCTGAACACCGGGGAGCTGTTTTTT
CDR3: CASSQPRGLNTGELFF

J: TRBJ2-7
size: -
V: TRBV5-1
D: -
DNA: TGCGCCAGCAGCTTGCCTACAGGTACTGGGGAGCAGTACTTC
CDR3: CASSLPTGTGEQYF

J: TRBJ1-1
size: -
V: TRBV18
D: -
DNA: TGTGCCAGCTCACCACAAAACAAGAAGCAGGCGAGCACTGAAGCTTTCTTT
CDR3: CASSPQNKKQASTEAFF

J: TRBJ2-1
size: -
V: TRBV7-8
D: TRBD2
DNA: TGTGCCAGCATCCCGACTAGCGGGGATTACAATGAGCAGTTCTTC
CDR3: CASIPTSGDYNEQFF

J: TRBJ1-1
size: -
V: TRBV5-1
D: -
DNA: TGCGCCAGCAGCTCCTACGATGGCACTGAAGCTTTCTTT
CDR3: CASSSYDGTEAFF

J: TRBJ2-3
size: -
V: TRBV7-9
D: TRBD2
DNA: TGTGCCAGCAGCTTAGACCGGGAGGGCACAGATACGCAGTATTTT
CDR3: CASSLDREGTDTQYF

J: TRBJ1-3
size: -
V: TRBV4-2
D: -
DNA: TGTGCCAGCAGCCGTCGGGGGGGCTTGGGAGGAAACACCATATATTTT
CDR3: CASSRRGGLGGNTIYF

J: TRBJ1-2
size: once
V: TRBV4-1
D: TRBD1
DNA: TGCGCCAGCAGCCAAGGTGGACAGGGGATTAACTATGGCTACACCTTC
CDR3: CASSQGGQGINYGYTF

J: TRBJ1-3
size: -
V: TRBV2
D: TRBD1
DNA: TGTGCCAGCAGTGAAGATGAAGGGGGCGGAAGTAACACCATATATTTT
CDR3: CASSEDEGGGSNTIYF

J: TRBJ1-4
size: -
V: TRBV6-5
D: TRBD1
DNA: TGTGCCAGCAGTTCCGGACAGGGTAGGGTTGAAAAACTGTTTTTT
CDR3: CASSSGQGRVEKLFF

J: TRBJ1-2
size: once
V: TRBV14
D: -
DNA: TGTGCCAGCAGACAAACGGCCTCGGGTGGCTACACCTTC
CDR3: CASRQTASGGYTF

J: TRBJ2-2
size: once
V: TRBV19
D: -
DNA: TGTGCCGGAACAGGGACCACCGGGGAGCTGTTTTTT
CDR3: CAGTGTTGELFF

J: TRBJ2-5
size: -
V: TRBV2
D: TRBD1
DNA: TGTGCCAGCAGTGAACCGGGACAGGGTGACTTC
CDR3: CASSEPGQGDF

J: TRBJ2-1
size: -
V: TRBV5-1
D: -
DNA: TGCGCCAGCAGCTCGAATAGCGGCCAGTCCTACAATGAGCAGTTCTTC
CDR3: CASSSNSGQSYNEQFF

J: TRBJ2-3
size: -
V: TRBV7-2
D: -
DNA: TGTGCCAGCAGCTTAGCAGTAGTTATCCCAGATACGCAGTATTTT
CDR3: CASSLAVVIPDTQYF

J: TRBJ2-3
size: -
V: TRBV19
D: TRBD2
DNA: TGTGCCAGCACTCTAGCGGGAGGAAGGAGAGATACGCAGTATTTT
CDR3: CASTLAGGRRDTQYF

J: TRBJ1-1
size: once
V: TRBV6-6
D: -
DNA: TGTGCCAGCAGTTTCCCCCGAGGGTACACTGAAGCTTTCTTT
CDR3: CASSFPRGYTEAFF

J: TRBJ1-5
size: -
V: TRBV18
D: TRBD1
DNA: TGTGCCAGCTCACCGACAGGGGCGGGTCAGCCCCAGCATTTT
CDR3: CASSPTGAGQPQHF

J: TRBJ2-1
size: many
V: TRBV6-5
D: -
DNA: TGTGCCAGCAGTTACTCAGGCGGCAGGGGCAATGAGCAGTTCTTC
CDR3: CASSYSGGRGNEQFF

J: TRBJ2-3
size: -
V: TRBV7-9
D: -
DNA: TGTGCCAGCAGCTTTGGGAGTACAGATACGCAGTATTTT
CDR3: CASSFGSTDTQYF

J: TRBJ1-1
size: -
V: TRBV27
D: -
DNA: TGTGCCAGCATCGCGTTGAACACTGAAGCTTTCTTT
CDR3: CASIALNTEAFF

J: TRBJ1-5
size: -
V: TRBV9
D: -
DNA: TGTGCCAGCAGCGCCCGCCCAGGGGATAATCAGCCCCAGCATTTT
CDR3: CASSARPGDNQPQHF

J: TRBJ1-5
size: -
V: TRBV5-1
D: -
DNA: TGCGCCAGCAGCTTGGAACCAGGGATGGGTCAGCCCCAGCATTTT
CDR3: CASSLEPGMGQPQHF

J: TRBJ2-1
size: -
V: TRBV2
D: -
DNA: TGTGCCAGCAGTGATTCGAGGACAGATTACAATGAGCAGTTCTTC
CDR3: CASSDSRTDYNEQFF

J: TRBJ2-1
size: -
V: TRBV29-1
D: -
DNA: TGCAGCGTCATCACCGGAGAGGGTATCAACAATGAGCAGTTCTTC
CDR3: CSVITGEGINNEQFF

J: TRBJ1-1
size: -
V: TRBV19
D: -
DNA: TGTGCCAGTAGTATGATGGCAGGGCAGACTGAAGCTTTCTTT
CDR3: CASSMMAGQTEAFF

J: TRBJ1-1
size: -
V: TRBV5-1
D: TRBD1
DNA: TGCGCCAGCAGCCAACGGACAGGAGAGAACACTGAAGCTTTCTTT
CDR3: CASSQRTGENTEAFF

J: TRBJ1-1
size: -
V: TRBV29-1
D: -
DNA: TGCAGCGCTGACATCAGGGCGTCCACTGAAGCTTTCTTT
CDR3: CSADIRASTEAFF

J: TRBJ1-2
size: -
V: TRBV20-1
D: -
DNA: TGCAGTGCTAGAGTCGGGGGCTACACCTTC
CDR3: CSARVGGYTF

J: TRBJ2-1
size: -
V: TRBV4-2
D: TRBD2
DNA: TGTGCCAGCAGCCAAACCGCCACGAGCGGGAGGGTCCATGAGCAGTTCTTC
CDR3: CASSQTATSGRVHEQFF

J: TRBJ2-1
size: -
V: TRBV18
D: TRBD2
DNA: TGTGCCAGCTCGCTGACTAGCGGGAGCCACTCCTACAATGAGCAGTTCTTC
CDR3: CASSLTSGSHSYNEQFF